This T cell receptor beta chain was sequenced during a study of T-cell memory formation after mild COVID-19 (TCRdb year 2021). Describing the broader study: Most TCR sequence clusters were specific to one of the two donors. The cohort comprised two young, previously healthy adult volunteers, one female and one male. T-cell clones expanding and contracting after mild COVID-19 in a couple of donors were tracked by longitudinal TCRalpha and TCRbeta repertoire sequencing.

Sequenced on an Illumina NovaSeq 6000. TCRalpha and TCRbeta cDNA libraries were built by 5'RACE with constant-segment primers, adding sample barcodes and unique molecular identifiers. RNA was extracted from every sample with Trizol reagent. Libraries were amplified in two PCR steps, with a second sample barcode and Illumina TruSeq adapters added in the second step. The libraries were sequenced on an Illumina NovaSeq using 2 x 150 bp paired-end reads. The study's own analysis went as follows. Reads were demultiplexed and collapsed into UMI-guided consensus sequences with migec v1.2.7. Using mixcr v2.1.11, UMI consensuses were aligned to TRA and TRB V and J templates and then assembled into clonotypes. Clonotypes were classified as expanded or contracted when called significant by both edgeR and NoisET, with noise models trained on biological replicates. For edgeR calls, the thresholds were a false discovery rate-adjusted p below 0.01 and a log2 fold-change of 1. As an exploratory analysis of dynamics, max-normalized trajectories of the 1000 most abundant clonotypes were examined with PCA combined with hierarchical clustering. The CD4 or CD8 phenotype of responding clones was assigned using the separately sequenced CD4+ and CD8+ repertoires. TCRdb reanalyzed the raw reads on its own, using fastp at Q25 for trimming and MiXCR for clone calling, and kept in-frame beta chains. Rows are combined by CDR3 protein, so each entry shows the most common genes and DNA. TCRdb's processing, not the authors', yielded these V and J calls. The sample records about 430,000 distinct CDR3 sequences, more than 15% of which are singletons. About 22% of the sample comes from the top ten.

Ficoll-Paque density gradient centrifugation was used to isolate PBMCs. As for this clonotype: It lacks a known antigen. Base quality data are lacking; no much larger clone is found one base away.

Including the terminal cysteine and phenylalanine, the CDR3 comprises 18 residues. The sequence is cut down to CDR3 DNA, 54 bases in frame from base 1. Trimming at the junction amounts to 2 bases on V and 1 base on J, and the germline ends lie 15 bases apart. From a lookup of the germline V gene, CDR1 and CDR2 are SGHTA and FQGNSA. Study-wide conclusions, independent of this receptor: Balanced CD4/CD8 phenotypes were observed for clones contracting from day 15 to 85, whereas a bias towards CD4+ was observed for a second wave of clones expanding from day 15 to 37. The second-wave clones that peaked on day 37 were not confirmed to be SARS-CoV-2 specific. Some responding clones were found in pre-infection memory, which suggests that pre-existing cross-reactive memory T cells took part in the SARS-CoV-2 response. The study covered only a couple of mild cases, and larger cohorts including severe cases with pre-infection samples were considered necessary. Contracting CD4+ clones were found mainly in CM and EM memory subsets, while CD8+ clones were enriched in EMRA.

The TCR comes from a man aged 18-30 years who had mild COVID-19 (a few samples of this study predate the infection). The sample titles of this study are shuffled in the database, so cell type and time point are left out; the donor was told from shared clones. Sample: PBMCs or a T cell subset sorted from them (not recorded which). The chain uses TRBV7-2 and TRBJ2-6; the D segment could be TRBD1, given 6 matching bases. The nucleotide sequence reads TGTGCCAGCAGCTTACCGGACAGCGGAGAGTCTGGGGCCAACGTCCTGACTTTC. Translation gives CASSLPDSGESGANVLTF.